This entry is about one TCR beta chain. Original processing methods: Estimates of nucleated cell counts were drawn from the amplification of reference gene primers. This table comes from immunoSEQ multiplex PCR, and its TCRdb copy is limited to in-frame clones, with some not included. V and J calls and clone size are those listed in that table; D and trimming were worked out from the DNA. Of some 80,000 clones listed, about four fifths are singletons. These data are taken from a study of blood T cell repertoires in COVID-19. The CDR3 extends over 15 amino acids. Germline V gene sequence: CDR1 SEHNR, CDR2 FQNEAQ (reference sequence). V gave up 1 base and J gave up 4 bases; unmatched junction bases: 2.

This sequence was found in a woman aged 80 or over with active or convalescent COVID-19. The V and J genes are TRBV7-9 and TRBJ2-4; 9 bases map to TRBD1. Sequencing was carried out using peripheral blood. As DNA, the CDR3 is TGTGCCAGCAGCTTAGGCGGGACAGGGAAAAACATTCAGTACTTC. Translation: CASSLGGTGKNIQYF.